Described below is a single T cell receptor beta chain sequence and its context. Its matching antigen is unknown. The data stem from a study of cytomegalovirus exposure and HLA in healthy donors. Background on the study: The same platform was used for the 130 or so validation repertoires and the roughly 720 first-cohort repertoires, a later analysis reported.

CDR3 length equals 15 residues. Study findings and constraints: Most TCRs appeared rarely, but some public TCRs recurred in many donors.

Data came from immunoSEQ multiplex PCR; TCRdb stores just in-frame clones and leaves some out. Among 200,000 to 250,000 clones listed, over 70% were seen once. The clonotype was recovered from a woman under 40 in good health and CMV-seropositive. This chain joins TRBV21-1 and TRBJ2-2. TRBV21-1 is designated a pseudogene. Source material: PBMCs. DNA of the CDR3: TGTGCCAGCAGCAAACGGGGACCAAACACCGGGGAGCTGTTTTTT. Its protein is CASSKRGPNTGELFF.